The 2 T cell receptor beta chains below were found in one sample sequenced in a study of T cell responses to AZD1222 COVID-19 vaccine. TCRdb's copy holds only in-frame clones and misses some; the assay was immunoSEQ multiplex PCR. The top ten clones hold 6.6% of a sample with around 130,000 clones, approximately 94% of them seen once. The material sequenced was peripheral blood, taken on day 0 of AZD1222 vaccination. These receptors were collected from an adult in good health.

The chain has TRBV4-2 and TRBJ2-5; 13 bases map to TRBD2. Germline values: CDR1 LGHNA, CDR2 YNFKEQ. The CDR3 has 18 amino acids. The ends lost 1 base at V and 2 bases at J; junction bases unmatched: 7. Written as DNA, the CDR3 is TGTGCCAGCAGCCAAGCGGGACTAGCGGGAATGGGGCAAGAGACCCAGTACTTC. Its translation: CASSQAGLAGMGQETQYF.

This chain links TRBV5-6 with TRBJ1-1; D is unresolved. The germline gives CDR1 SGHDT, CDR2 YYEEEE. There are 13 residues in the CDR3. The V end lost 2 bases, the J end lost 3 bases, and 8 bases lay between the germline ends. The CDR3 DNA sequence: TGTGCCAGCAGCTTAACAGTATACACTGAAGCTTTCTTT. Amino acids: CASSLTVYTEAFF.